Included here is one T cell receptor (beta chain) sequence, with context. The data are from a study of blood T cell repertoires in COVID-19. Study-wide context: Sites in the United States, Italy and Spain provided acute and convalescent COVID-19 samples. T cells, B-cell-depleted T cells, or PBMCs supplied cDNA or gDNA.

Under the authors' procedure: Reference gene primer amplification in the assay estimated nucleated cell counts. Here immunoSEQ multiplex PCR was the method, and the copy in TCRdb shows in-frame clones only, minus some. That table gives V, J and clone size, and the DNA gave D and trimming. The profile covers 25,000 to 35,000 clones, with 70% to 90% appearing a single time and more than 10% taken by the ten largest. Sequencing was performed on peripheral blood. The receptor comes from a human donor in a cohort sampled during active COVID-19. The donor label of this sample is uncertain.

This CDR3 reads CAWSVPVWNTEAFF. CDR3 in DNA: TGTGCCTGGAGTGTACCGGTTTGGAACACTGAAGCTTTCTTT. This chain links TRBV30 with TRBJ1-1; D ambiguous. V was cut by 0 bases and J by 1 base, with 9 bases left in between. CDR3 length: 14 residues. Germline CDR1 GTSNPN, CDR2 SVGIG (reference sequence).